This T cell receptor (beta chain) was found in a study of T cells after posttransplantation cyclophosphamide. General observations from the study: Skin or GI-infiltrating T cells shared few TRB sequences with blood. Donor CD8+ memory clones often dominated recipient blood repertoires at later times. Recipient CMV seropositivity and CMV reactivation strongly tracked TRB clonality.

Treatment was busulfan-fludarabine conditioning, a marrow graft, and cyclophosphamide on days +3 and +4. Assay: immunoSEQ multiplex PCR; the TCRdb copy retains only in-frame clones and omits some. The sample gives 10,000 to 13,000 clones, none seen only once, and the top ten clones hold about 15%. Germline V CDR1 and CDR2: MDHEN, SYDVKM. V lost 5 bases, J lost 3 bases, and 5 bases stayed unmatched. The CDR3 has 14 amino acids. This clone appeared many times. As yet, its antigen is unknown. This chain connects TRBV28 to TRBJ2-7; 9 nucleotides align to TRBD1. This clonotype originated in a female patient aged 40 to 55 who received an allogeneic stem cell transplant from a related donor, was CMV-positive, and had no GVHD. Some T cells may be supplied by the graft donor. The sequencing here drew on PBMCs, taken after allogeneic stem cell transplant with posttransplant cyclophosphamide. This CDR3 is CASSLGTGIYEQYF. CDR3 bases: TGTGCCAGCAGTCTGGGGACAGGGATCTACGAGCAGTACTTC.